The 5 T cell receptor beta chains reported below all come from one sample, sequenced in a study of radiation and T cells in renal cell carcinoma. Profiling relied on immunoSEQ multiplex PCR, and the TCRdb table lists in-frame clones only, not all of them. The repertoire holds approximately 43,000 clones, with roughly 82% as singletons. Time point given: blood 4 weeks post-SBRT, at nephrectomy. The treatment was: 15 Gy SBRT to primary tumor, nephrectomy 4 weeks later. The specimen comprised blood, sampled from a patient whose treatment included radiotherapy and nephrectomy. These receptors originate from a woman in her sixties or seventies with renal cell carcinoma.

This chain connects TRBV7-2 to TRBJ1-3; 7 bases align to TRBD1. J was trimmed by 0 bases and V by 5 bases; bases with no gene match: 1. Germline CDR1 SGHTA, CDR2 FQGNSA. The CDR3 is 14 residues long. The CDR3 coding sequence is TGTGCCAGCAGCCGGGACAGCTCTGGAAACACCATATATTTT. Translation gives CASSRDSSGNTIYF.

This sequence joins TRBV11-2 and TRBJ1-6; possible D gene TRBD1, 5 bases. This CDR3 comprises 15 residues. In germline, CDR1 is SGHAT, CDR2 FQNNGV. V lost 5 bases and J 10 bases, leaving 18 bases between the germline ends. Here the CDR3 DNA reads TGTGCCAGCAGCCGCGATGGGGGTAGTGGGTCACCCCTCCACTTT. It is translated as CASSRDGGSGSPLHF.

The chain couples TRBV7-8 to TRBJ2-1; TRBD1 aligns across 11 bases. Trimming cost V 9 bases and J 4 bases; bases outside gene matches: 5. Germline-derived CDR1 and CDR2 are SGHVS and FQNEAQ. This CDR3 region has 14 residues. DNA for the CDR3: TGTGCCAGTGGGACAGGGGGGAATTACAATGAGCAGTTCTTC. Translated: CASGTGGNYNEQFF. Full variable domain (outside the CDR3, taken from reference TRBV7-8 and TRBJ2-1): GAGVSQSPRYKVAKRGQDVALRCDPISGHVSLFWYQQALGQGPEFLTYFQNEAQLDKSGLPSDRFFAERPEGSVSTLKIQRTQQEDSAVYLCASGTGGNYNEQFFGPGTRLTVL.

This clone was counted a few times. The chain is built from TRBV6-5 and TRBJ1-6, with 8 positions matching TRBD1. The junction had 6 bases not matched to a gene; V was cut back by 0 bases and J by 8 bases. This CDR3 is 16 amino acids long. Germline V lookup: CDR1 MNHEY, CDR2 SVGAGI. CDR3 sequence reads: CASSYSGTGLYSPLHF. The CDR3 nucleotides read TGTGCCAGCAGTTACTCCGGGACAGGTCTTTATTCACCCCTCCACTTT.

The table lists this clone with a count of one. The CDR3 bases are TGTGCCAGCTCCTTAGCGGGAGGGGGGGAGACCCAGTACTTC. Translating gives CASSLAGGGETQYF. The chain is built from TRBV7-2 and TRBJ2-5, with 11 bases identical to TRBD2. V was pared by 8 bases and J by 5 bases, with 7 bases of the junction left unmatched. The CDR3 loop spans 14 amino acids. The V gene's germline CDR1 is SGHTA and CDR2 FQGNSA.